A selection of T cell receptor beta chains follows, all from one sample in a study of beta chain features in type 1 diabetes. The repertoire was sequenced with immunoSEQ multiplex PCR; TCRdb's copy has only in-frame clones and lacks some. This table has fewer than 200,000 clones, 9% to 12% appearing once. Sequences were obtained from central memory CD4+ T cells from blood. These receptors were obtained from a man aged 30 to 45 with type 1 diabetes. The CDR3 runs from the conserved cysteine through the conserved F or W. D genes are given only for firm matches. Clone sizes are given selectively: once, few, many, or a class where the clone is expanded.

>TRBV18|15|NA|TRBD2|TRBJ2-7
CASSTLPTSGTEQYF
TGTGCCAGCTCAACGCTACCGACTAGCGGGACCGAGCAGTACTTC
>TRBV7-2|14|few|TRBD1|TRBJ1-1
CASSSVTGDTEAFF
TGTGCCAGCAGCTCTGTGACAGGGGACACTGAAGCTTTCTTT
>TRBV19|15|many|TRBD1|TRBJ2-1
CASSIGTGYSKKQFF
TGTGCCAGTAGTATCGGGACAGGGTATAGCAAGAAGCAGTTCTTC
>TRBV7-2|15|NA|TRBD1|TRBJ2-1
CASSYDRDRYNEQFF
TGTGCCAGCAGCTACGACAGGGATAGGTACAATGAGCAGTTCTTC
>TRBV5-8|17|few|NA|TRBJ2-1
CASSFTAARSSYNEQFF
TGTGCCAGCAGCTTCACAGCGGCCAGGAGCTCCTACAATGAGCAGTTCTTC
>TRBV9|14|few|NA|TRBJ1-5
CASSVGGLNQPQHF
TGTGCCAGCAGCGTGGGGGGGCTGAATCAGCCCCAGCATTTT
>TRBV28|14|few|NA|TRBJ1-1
CASSWGGGNTEAFF
TGTGCCAGCAGTTGGGGGGGTGGTAACACTGAAGCTTTCTTT
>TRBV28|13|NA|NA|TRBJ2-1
CASVVSANNEQFF
TGTGCCAGCGTAGTCAGCGCTAACAATGAGCAGTTCTTC
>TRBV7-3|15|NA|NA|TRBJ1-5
CASSVFRQADQPQHF
TGTGCCAGCAGCGTCTTTCGGCAGGCTGATCAGCCCCAGCATTTT
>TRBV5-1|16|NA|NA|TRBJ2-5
CASSLTSGSNQETQYF
TGCGCCAGCAGCTTGACCAGCGGCTCTAACCAAGAGACCCAGTACTTC
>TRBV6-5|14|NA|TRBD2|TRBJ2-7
CASSYSRGGYEQYF
TGTGCCAGCAGTTATAGCCGGGGGGGCTACGAGCAGTACTTC
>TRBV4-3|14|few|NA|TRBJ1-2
CASSQVLQGYGYTF
TGCGCCAGCAGCCAAGTCTTACAGGGCTATGGCTACACCTTC
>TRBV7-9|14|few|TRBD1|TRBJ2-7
CASSSTRDRVMQYF
TGTGCCAGCAGCTCAACCCGGGACAGGGTCATGCAGTACTTC
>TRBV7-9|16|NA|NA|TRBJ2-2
CASSLVAVPNTGELFF
TGTGCCAGCAGCTTAGTAGCGGTCCCGAACACCGGGGAGCTGTTTTTT
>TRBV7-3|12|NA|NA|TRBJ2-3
CASSRDTDTQYF
TGTGCCAGCAGCAGAGACACAGATACGCAGTATTTT
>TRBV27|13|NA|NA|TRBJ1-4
CASSQRGSEKLFF
TGTGCCAGCAGTCAAAGAGGCAGTGAAAAACTGTTTTTT
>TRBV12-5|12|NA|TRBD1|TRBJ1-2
CARLGTDYGYTF
TGTGCTCGACTAGGGACAGACTATGGCTACACCTTC
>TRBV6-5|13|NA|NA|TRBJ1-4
CASTRAANEKLFF
TGTGCCAGCACGAGGGCGGCTAATGAAAAACTGTTTTTT
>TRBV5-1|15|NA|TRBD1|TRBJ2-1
CASSRQGDGSNEQFF
TGCGCCAGCAGCCGGCAGGGGGATGGAAGCAATGAGCAGTTCTTC
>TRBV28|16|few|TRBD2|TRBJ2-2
CASSPGLAANTGELFF
TGTGCCAGCAGTCCCGGACTAGCGGCGAACACCGGGGAGCTGTTTTTT
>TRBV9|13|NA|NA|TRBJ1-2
CASSPGHSSGYTF
TGTGCCAGCAGCCCTGGACACTCCTCCGGCTACACCTTC
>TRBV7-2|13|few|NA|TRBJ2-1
CASSLPSDNEQFF
TGTGCCAGCAGCCTCCCAAGCGACAATGAGCAGTTCTTC
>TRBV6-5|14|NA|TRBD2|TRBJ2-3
CASSTSGRPDTQYF
TGTGCCAGCAGCACCAGCGGGAGGCCAGATACGCAGTATTTT
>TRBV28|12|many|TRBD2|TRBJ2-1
CASGEGHNEQFF
TGTGCCAGCGGGGAGGGGCACAATGAGCAGTTCTTC
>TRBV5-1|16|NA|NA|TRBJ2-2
CASSSFGSGNTGELFF
TGCGCCAGCAGCTCCTTTGGGAGCGGGAACACCGGGGAGCTGTTTTTT
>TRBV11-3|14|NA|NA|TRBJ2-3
CASSLAVNTDTQYF
TGTGCCAGCAGCTTAGCGGTGAACACAGATACGCAGTATTTT
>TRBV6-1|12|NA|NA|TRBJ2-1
CASSEVMYEQFF
TGTGCCAGCAGTGAAGTCATGTATGAGCAGTTCTTC
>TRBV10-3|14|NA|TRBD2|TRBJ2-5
CAISEPSGTGTQYF
TGTGCCATCAGTGAGCCTAGCGGTACAGGGACCCAGTACTTC
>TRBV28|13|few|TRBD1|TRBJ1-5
CASSRGENQPQHF
TGTGCCAGCAGCAGGGGGGAAAATCAGCCCCAGCATTTT
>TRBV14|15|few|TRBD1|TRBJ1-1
CASSLRTGLNTEAFF
TGTGCCAGCAGCCTGCGGACAGGATTGAACACTGAAGCTTTCTTT
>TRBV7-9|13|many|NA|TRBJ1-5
CASSLMANQPQHF
TGTGCCAGCAGCTTAATGGCCAATCAGCCCCAGCATTTT
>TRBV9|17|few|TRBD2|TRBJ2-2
CASSRWVSGGNTGELFF
TGTGCCAGCAGCCGTTGGGTTAGCGGGGGGAACACCGGGGAGCTGTTTTTT
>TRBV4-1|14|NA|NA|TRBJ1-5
CASSQVNGGQPQHF
TGCGCCAGCAGCCAAGTCAACGGAGGGCAGCCCCAGCATTTT
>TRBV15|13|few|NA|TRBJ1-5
CATSDGTNQPQHF
TGTGCCACCAGCGACGGGACTAATCAGCCCCAGCATTTT
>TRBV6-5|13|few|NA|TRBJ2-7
CASSYGESAEQYF
TGTGCCAGCAGTTACGGGGAGTCGGCCGAGCAGTACTTC
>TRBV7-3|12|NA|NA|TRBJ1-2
CASSSPGYGYTF
TGTGCCAGCAGCTCTCCGGGATATGGCTACACCTTC
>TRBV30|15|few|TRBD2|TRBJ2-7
CAVGGLAGGSYGQYF
TGTGCCGTAGGGGGGCTAGCGGGAGGATCCTATGGGCAGTACTTC
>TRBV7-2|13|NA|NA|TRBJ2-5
CASSALVRETQYF
TGTGCCAGCAGCGCGTTAGTTAGAGAGACCCAGTACTTC
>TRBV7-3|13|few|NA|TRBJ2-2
CASSSQGTGELFF
TGTGCCAGCAGCTCCCAGGGAACCGGGGAGCTGTTTTTT
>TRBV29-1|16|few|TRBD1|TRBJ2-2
CSVSPGQGFSTGELFF
TGCAGCGTTTCGCCGGGACAGGGATTTTCGACCGGGGAGCTGTTTTTT
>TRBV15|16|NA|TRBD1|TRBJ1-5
CATSRDWDRVNQPQHF
TGTGCCACCAGCAGAGACTGGGACAGGGTCAATCAGCCCCAGCATTTT
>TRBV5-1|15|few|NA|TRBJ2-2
CASSLFSGSTGELFF
TGCGCCAGCAGCTTGTTTTCCGGGTCCACCGGGGAGCTGTTTTTT